The clone carrying this T cell receptor (beta chain) was detected many times. The source of the sample is a study of spatial heterogeneity in lung cancer. Study-wide context: Detected beta-chain sequences consistently exceeded alpha-chain sequences. Within raw reads, each unique TCR and UMI combination appeared on average more than ten times.

TCR cDNA molecules each carried a unique molecular identifier. TCRdb redid the calling of the 5' RACE reads with MiXCR, one entry per CDR3 protein. This table holds about 10,000 distinct CDR3 sequences, about 4% found once. Sample time point: sample taken at primary tumor resection. The study sequenced unsorted whole RNA from tumor, nontumor lung or frozen PBMC. The donor group consisted of over 60 patients who had untreated, early-stage non-small cell lung cancer. The receptor's source is a male donor with early-stage non-small cell lung cancer. Sequenced material: normal lung tissue next to the tumor, taken at surgery.

This CDR3 reads CASTRTVGTEAFF. In nucleotides, the CDR3 is TGTGCCAGCACCAGGACAGTCGGCACTGAAGCTTTCTTT. The rearrangement joins TRBV6-5 to TRBJ1-1, with D perhaps matching TRBD1 (6 bases). V was pared by 7 bases and J by 4 bases, with 13 bases between. Per the germline V gene, CDR1 is MNHEY and CDR2 is SVGAGI. The CDR3 is 13 residues long.